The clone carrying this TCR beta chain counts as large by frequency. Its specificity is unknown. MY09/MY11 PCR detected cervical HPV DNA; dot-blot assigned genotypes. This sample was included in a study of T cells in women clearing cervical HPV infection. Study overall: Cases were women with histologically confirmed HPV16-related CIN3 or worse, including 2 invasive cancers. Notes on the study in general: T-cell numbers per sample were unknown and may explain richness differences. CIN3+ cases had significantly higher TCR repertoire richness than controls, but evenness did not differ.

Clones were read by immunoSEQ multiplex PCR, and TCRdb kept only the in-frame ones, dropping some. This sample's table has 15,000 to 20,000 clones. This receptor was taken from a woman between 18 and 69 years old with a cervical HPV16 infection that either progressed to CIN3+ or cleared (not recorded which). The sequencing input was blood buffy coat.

The chain's CDR3 is CASFEGSLNYGYTF. CDR3 DNA, as far as it was read: TGTGCCAGCTTCGAGGGGTCACTTAACTATGGC. This rearrangement joins TRBV18 to TRBJ1-2, with a tentative D call TRBD1 (5 bases). Coverage ceases 3 residues before the CDR3 finishes, and the germline J gene fills in the end. Between the trimmed V and J ends, which lost 7 bases and 1 base, there was a span of 13 bases. Germline V gives CDR1 KGHSH, CDR2 LQKENI. There are 14 residues in the CDR3.